The 12 T cell receptor beta chains below were found in one sample sequenced in a study of blood T cells in healthy people across ages. The use of a sample-barcoded 5' primer and a J-beta primer mix characterized a second PCR of 7 to 11 cycles. In TCRdb, the 5' RACE reads were re-called with MiXCR into one record per CDR3 protein. This sample has some 940,000 distinct CDR3 sequences, with almost 30% found just once. These data are also associated with another study on T cells of mothers and their children.

Material for sequencing was blood. All receptors derive from a woman in her 40s in good health.

This clonotype appeared a few times. The chain is built from TRBV10-3 and TRBJ1-6; 7 bases agree with TRBD1. The germline CDR1 and CDR2 sequences are ENHRY and SYGVKD. The length of the CDR3 is 15 residues. The V gene end was trimmed by 5 bases and the J gene end by 6 bases; junction bases not matched to a gene: 7. In DNA form, the CDR3 reads TGTGCCATCAGTTCCACTGGGACAGTTAATTCACCCCTCCACTTT. Protein product: CAISSTGTVNSPLHF.

To note about this clonotype: This probably arose from a read error, given a far larger clone one base away. This sequence joins TRBV5-1 and TRBJ1-2; no firm D call. Per the germline V gene, CDR1 is SGHRS and CDR2 is YFSETQ. Trimming took 4 bases from V and 4 from J, leaving 11 bases between them. The CDR3 extends over 13 amino acids. CDR3 amino acids: CASSPSEGYGYTF. In nucleotides, the CDR3 is TGCGCCAGCAGCCCCTCAGAGGGCTATGGCTACACCTTC. The variable domain in full, completed from reference TRBV5-1 and TRBJ1-2, reads KAGVTQTPRYLIKTRGQQVTLSCSPISGHRSVSWYQQTPGQGLQFLFEYFSETQRNKGNFPGRFSGRQFSNSRSEMNVSTLELGDSALYLCASSPSEGYGYTFGSGTRLTVV.

The table lists this clonotype with many counts. This CDR3 reads CASSLGSGAGANVLTF. The CDR3 bases are TGTGCCAGCAGCCTCGGGTCGGGCGCTGGGGCCAACGTCCTGACTTTC. The rearrangement joins TRBV12-3 or TRBV12-4 to TRBJ2-6; D gene unclear. Deletions cut 6 bases from V and 2 bases from J, with 14 bases between. The CDR3 has 16 residues.

This clonotype appeared a few times. The chain couples TRBV6-5 to TRBJ2-2, with 12 bases fitting TRBD2. The CDR3 is made up of 17 amino acids. Germline CDR1 reads MNHEY; CDR2 reads SVGAGI. V shed 4 bases, J shed 0 bases, and the junction held 3 bases outside the gene matches. The CDR3 bases are TGTGCCAGCAGTTTAGGACTAGCGGGGCCGAACACCGGGGAGCTGTTTTTT. Translating gives CASSLGLAGPNTGELFF.

This clonotype was seen a few times. The gene calls are TRBV30 and TRBJ1-5; D remains ambiguous. This CDR3 region has 15 residues. The V and J ends lost 7 bases and 2 bases respectively, with 18 bases between them. Germline V gives CDR1 GTSNPN, CDR2 SVGIG (reference sequence). In DNA, the CDR3 is TGTGCCTTTTCCCTGGGTGGTCTGCGCAATCAGCCCCAGCATTTT. Translation: CAFSLGGLRNQPQHF.

As regards this clonotype: A much bigger clone sits one base away, suggesting this may be a read error. This rearrangement joins TRBV28 to TRBJ2-7; D is possibly TRBD1 (6 bases). CDR3 length: 16 residues. The germline gives CDR1 MDHEN, CDR2 SYDVKM. CDR3 loop: CASSLYQGTRGYERYF. CDR3 DNA sequence: TGTGCCAGCAGTTTATATCAGGGGACGAGAGGCTACGAGCGGTACTTC. Looking up the rest from reference TRBV28 and TRBJ2-7 gives the full variable domain: DVKVTQSSRYLVKRTGEKVFLECVQDMDHENMFWYRQDPGLGLRLIYFSYDVKMKEKGDIPEGYSVSREKKERFSLILESASTNQTSMYLCASSLYQGTRGYERYFGPGTRLTVT.

In this sample, this clonotype turned up a few times. Mismatch with germline at one junction end may stem from a read error. J is TRBJ2-1 and V is TRBV18, with 7 bases matching TRBD1. Germline-derived CDR1 and CDR2 are KGHSH and LQKENI. This CDR3 has 16 residues. The CDR3 coding sequence is TGTGCCAGCTCACTCGGACAGGCTAACTCCCACAATGAGCAGTTCTTC. Translation gives CASSLGQANSHNEQFF.

This clonotype was observed once. The junction departs from the called germline gene at one end, perhaps through a read error. The chain joins TRBV25-1 to TRBJ1-2; D not resolved. Germline assignment: CDR1 MGHDK and CDR2 SYGVNS. This CDR3 is built from 15 residues. The CDR3, as DNA: TGTGCCAGCAGTGATGATGGGGTACCTAACTATGGCTGCACCTTC. It codes for CASSDDGVPNYGCTF.

The V gene is TRBV20-1, the J gene TRBJ2-7, with 8 bases that match TRBD2. V shed 6 bases, J shed 7 bases, and the junction held 14 bases outside the gene matches. Germline-derived CDR1 and CDR2 are DFQATT and SNEGSKA (reference sequence). The CDR3 runs 14 residues. The CDR3 spells CSARTSSPYNEQYF. DNA for the CDR3: TGCAGTGCGCGGACTAGCAGCCCCTACAATGAGCAGTACTTC.

The chain has TRBV7-2 and TRBJ1-1; D is ambiguous. The germline gives CDR1 SGHTA, CDR2 FQGNSA. CDR3 length: 13 residues. V lost 1 base and J lost 2, with 5 bases in between. The CDR3 region is CASSLDYNTEAFF. In DNA, the CDR3 is TGTGCCAGCAGCTTAGATTACAACACTGAAGCTTTCTTT.

This clonotype was detected a few times. V gene TRBV7-2 combines with J gene TRBJ2-7; 8 bases line up with TRBD1. The V gene's germline CDR1 is SGHTA and CDR2 FQGNSA. CDR3 length: 12 residues. The J segment lost 2 bases and the V segment lost 7 bases, leaving 1 base of the junction unmatched. In DNA, the CDR3 is TGTGCCAGCACGGACAGGGCCTACGAGCAGTACTTC. It encodes CASTDRAYEQYF.

This chain joins TRBV20-1 and TRBJ2-3, with 15 bases matching TRBD2. Germline lookup yields CDR1 DFQATT and CDR2 SNEGSKA (reference sequence). The V segment lost 6 bases and the J segment 0 bases; nucleotides outside the gene matches: 7. The CDR3 totals 17 residues. Here the CDR3 reads CSAGTSGGLTSTDTQYF. The CDR3 region has the DNA TGCAGTGCGGGGACTAGCGGGGGGCTCACTAGCACAGATACGCAGTATTTT.